The entry that follows covers one T cell receptor (beta chain) sequence. The same CDR3 can be traced to other DNA sequences in this sample. Sequencing was performed with immunoSEQ multiplex PCR; in TCRdb, only in-frame clones are kept and a portion is missing. The sample lists around 2.1 million clones; about 93% were seen once. The data derive from a study of shared clonotypes between healthy human individuals. Trimming removed 3 bases at V and 0 bases at J, with 6 bases between. Germline V gene sequence: CDR1 MNHNS, CDR2 SASEGT. The CDR3 consists of 14 residues. Naive CD8 cells, CD45RO-negative and positively selected for CCR7, excluded terminally differentiated effector memory CD45RA+ cells.

Input material: naive CD8+ T cells from PBMCs. The V gene is TRBV6-1, the J gene TRBJ1-3; D is unresolved. The receptor was derived from a young man in good health. Some clones in this sample may be carry-over from other donors' samples. Here the CDR3 DNA reads TGTGCCAGCAGTGACCTGGGCTCTGGAAACACCATATATTTT. Translation: CASSDLGSGNTIYF.